Below, 20 T cell receptor beta chains from the same sample are listed, as sequenced in a study of blood T cell repertoires in COVID-19. This table comes from immunoSEQ multiplex PCR, and its TCRdb copy is limited to in-frame clones, with some not included. The top ten clones hold roughly 2.5% of a sample with about 170,000 clones, more than 75% of them seen once. Sequenced sample: peripheral blood. These receptors all come from a woman older than 75 with COVID-19, enrolled during active disease.

The J gene is TRBJ2-7, the V gene TRBV19, with D possibly TRBD2 on 5 matching bases. CDR1 is LNHDA and CDR2 is SQIVND in the germline V gene (reference sequence). This CDR3 spans 15 amino acids. Trimming pared 6 bases from V and 0 bases from J, leaving 15 bases between. CDR3: CASSTFEGYSYEQYF. In DNA form, the CDR3 reads TGTGCCAGTAGCACCTTCGAGGGATACTCCTACGAGCAGTACTTC.

On this clone: Other DNA sequences in this specimen translate into the identical CDR3. The chain carries TRBV5-5 and TRBJ2-7, with a weak D call TRBD1 (6 bases). CDR1 SGHKS and CDR2 YYEKEE come from the germline V gene (reference sequence). CDR3 size: 14 residues. The V gene lost 1 base and the J gene lost 3 bases, with 11 bases spanning the gap. The CDR3 sequence: CASSLIPDSYEQYF. The CDR3 coding sequence is TGTGCCAGCAGCTTGATTCCGGACAGCTACGAGCAGTACTTC.

J is TRBJ1-4 and V is TRBV18, with 7 bases lining up with TRBD1. Trimming cost V 3 bases and J 8 bases; bases outside gene matches: 9. The CDR3 runs 15 residues. The germline V gene encodes CDR1 KGHSH and CDR2 LQKENI. Here the CDR3 DNA reads TGTGCCAGCTCACCGACACAGGGGACGTCGGAAAAACTGTTTTTT. It encodes CASSPTQGTSEKLFF.

Only a few counts were recorded for this clone. The chain is built from TRBV9 and TRBJ2-7; 7 positions match TRBD2. The germline CDR1 and CDR2 sequences are SGDLS and YYNGEE. This CDR3 is 15 amino acids long. Trimming removed 0 bases from V and 2 bases from J; junction bases left unmatched: 5. The DNA for the CDR3 is TGTGCCAGCAGCGTAGAGGTGGGAGGGACCTACGAGCAGTACTTC. This codes for CASSVEVGGTYEQYF.

The rearrangement links TRBV28 to TRBJ1-1; no clear D gene. This CDR3 spans 13 amino acids. V was pared by 3 bases and J by 1 base, with 6 bases between. CDR1 MDHEN and CDR2 SYDVKM come from the germline V gene. This CDR3 is CASSFPENTEAFF. CDR3 DNA: TGTGCCAGCAGTTTTCCAGAGAACACTGAAGCTTTCTTT.

This clone was found many times. V and J are TRBV19 and TRBJ1-1; TRBD1 might be the D (6 bases). This CDR3 contains 15 residues. Germline CDR1 reads LNHDA; CDR2 reads SQIVND (reference sequence). Trimming took 7 bases from V and 0 from J, leaving 15 bases between them. This CDR3 reads CASTGQQGLNTEAFF. For the CDR3, the DNA is TGTGCCAGTACCGGACAGCAGGGCCTGAACACTGAAGCTTTCTTT.

This clone turned up a few times. The chain joins TRBV28 to TRBJ1-5, with TRBD1 matching 8 bases. The CDR3 consists of 16 residues. Germline lookup yields CDR1 MDHEN and CDR2 SYDVKM. V lost 5 bases, J lost 1 base, and 7 bases stayed unmatched. The CDR3 bases are TGTGCCAGCAGTCCAACTAGGACAGGGAGCAATCAGCCCCAGCATTTT. Protein: CASSPTRTGSNQPQHF.

V gene TRBV28 combines with J gene TRBJ1-3; D call uncertain. Per germline, CDR1 MDHEN and CDR2 SYDVKM. V was clipped by 10 bases and J by 7 bases, with 11 bases between them. The CDR3 is 11 residues long. CDR3 in DNA: TGTGCCACACTTGGTCTGAACACCATATATTTT. Protein: CATLGLNTIYF.

The rearrangement uses TRBV29-1 and TRBJ2-7, with 8 bases aligning to TRBD2. V dropped 5 bases and J dropped 3; count of bases not matched to a gene: 9. This CDR3 is built from 14 residues. CDR1 and CDR2 (germline): SQVTM, ANQGSEA. The DNA for the CDR3 is TGCAGCGTTTGTGTAACTAGCGGATACTACGAGCAGTACTTC. Its translation is CSVCVTSGYYEQYF.

The chain employs TRBV6-5 and TRBJ1-5; no reliable D call. Deletions cut 7 bases from V and 4 bases from J, with 11 bases between. There are 13 residues in the CDR3. CDR1 is MNHEY, CDR2 SVGAGI, per germline. The CDR3 loop reads CASNPGKNQPQHF. The CDR3 region has the DNA TGTGCCAGCAATCCAGGAAAAAATCAGCCCCAGCATTTT.

As regards this clone: This same CDR3 is encoded by further DNA sequences in the sample. The V gene is TRBV5-1, the J gene TRBJ2-3; no clear D gene. Germline V gives CDR1 SGHRS, CDR2 YFSETQ. The CDR3 spans 15 residues. V was trimmed by 0 bases and J by 0 bases, leaving 8 bases between them. CDR3 coding DNA: TGCGCCAGCAGCTTGGGAGGCCGGAGCACAGATACGCAGTATTTT. It specifies CASSLGGRSTDTQYF.

The chain couples TRBV13 to TRBJ1-1, with 8 bases identical to TRBD1. The CDR3 extends over 15 amino acids. The V gene end was trimmed by 3 bases and the J gene end by 11 bases; junction bases not matched to a gene: 14. CDR1 and CDR2 (germline): PRHDT, FYEKMQ (reference sequence). CDR3 in DNA: TGTGCCAGCAGCTTGGGCCGTGGACAGGGAAGTTTTGCTTTCTTT. Translation: CASSLGRGQGSFAFF.

For the CDR3, the DNA is TGTGCCAGCAGTAGGGGACAGGGGAACACTGAAGCTTTCTTT. Its translation: CASSRGQGNTEAFF. The rearrangement joins TRBV7-9 to TRBJ1-1, with 9 bases that match TRBD1. The CDR3 spans 14 residues. Unmatched junction bases numbered 3, after V lost 6 bases and J lost 1 base. Looked up from germline, CDR1 is SEHNR and CDR2 is FQNEAQ (reference sequence).

The chain joins TRBV4-3 to TRBJ1-2; unclear D gene. V gave up 0 bases and J gave up 1 base, with 9 bases separating them. Germline CDR1 is LGHNA and CDR2 is YSLEER. The CDR3 extends over 15 amino acids. The CDR3 reads CASSQEVLVNYGYTF. The CDR3 coding sequence is TGCGCCAGCAGCCAAGAGGTCTTAGTTAACTATGGCTACACCTTC.

The chain couples TRBV19 to TRBJ2-3, with a weak D call TRBD2 (6 bases). The CDR3 loop spans 14 amino acids. Trimming stripped 10 bases from V and 2 bases from J, with 16 bases between. Germline CDR1 LNHDA, CDR2 SQIVND (reference sequence). CDR3 amino acids: CATSNSGSTDTQYF. The CDR3 region has the DNA TGTGCCACCTCGAATAGCGGTTCCACAGATACGCAGTATTTT.

The rearrangement uses TRBV12-3 or TRBV12-4 and TRBJ2-7, with 7 nucleotides matching TRBD2. The CDR3 is 13 amino acids. V trimming: 3 bases; J trimming: 5 bases; junction bases outside the gene matches: 4. In DNA form, the CDR3 reads TGTGCCAGCAGTTTTGTCCGGGGGGACGAGCAGTACTTC. Amino acid sequence: CASSFVRGDEQYF.

The chain carries TRBV28 and TRBJ1-1; D remains ambiguous. This CDR3 has 14 residues. CDR1 and CDR2 (germline): MDHEN, SYDVKM. V was trimmed by 6 bases and J by 1 base, leaving 12 bases between them. The chain's CDR3 is CASSPPGSNTEAFF. Here the CDR3 DNA reads TGTGCCAGCAGCCCCCCGGGATCGAACACTGAAGCTTTCTTT.

The chain employs TRBV10-3 and TRBJ1-3; the D gene is possibly TRBD1 (6 bases). The CDR3 length is 14 residues. Trimming removed 6 bases from V and 2 bases from J, with 11 bases in between. Germline-derived CDR1 and CDR2 are ENHRY and SYGVKD. CDR3 amino acids: CAIRDRNTGNTIYF. In DNA, the CDR3 is TGTGCCATCAGGGACAGAAATACTGGAAACACCATATATTTT.

The V and J genes are TRBV4-2 and TRBJ2-1; D gene unclear. The CDR3 runs to 16 residues. The V gene's germline CDR1 is LGHNA and CDR2 YNFKEQ. Between the trimmed V and J ends, which lost 0 bases and 5 bases, there was a span of 14 bases. Here the CDR3 reads CASSQDSGLEDNEQFF. CDR3 in DNA: TGTGCCAGCAGCCAAGATTCGGGTCTAGAAGACAATGAGCAGTTCTTC.

J is TRBJ2-7 and V is TRBV6-1; D not resolved. Per the germline V gene, CDR1 is MNHNS and CDR2 is SASEGT. This CDR3 region has 14 residues. V was shortened by 3 bases and J by 3 bases, with 12 bases between the two germline ends. This CDR3 is CASSDGGQSYEQYF. In nucleotides, the CDR3 is TGTGCCAGCAGTGACGGTGGGCAGAGCTACGAGCAGTACTTC.